Here is one T cell receptor (beta chain) with its context. Sequenced by immunoSEQ multiplex PCR; TCRdb stores in-frame clones only, minus some. Of 300,000 to 400,000 clones listed, more than 75% are singletons. The data derive from a study of blood T cell repertoires in COVID-19. The clonotype was recovered from a young woman who had recovered from COVID-19. The sample taken for sequencing was PBMCs or T cells enriched from blood (not recorded which).

In DNA, the CDR3 is TGCGCCAGCAGCCCAAGGGACAGGTTCCTCCCCTACGAGCAGTACTTC. Amino acid sequence: CASSPRDRFLPYEQYF. V is TRBV5-1 and J is TRBJ2-7; the match to TRBD1 covers 8 bases. CDR3 length: 16 residues. The germline V gene encodes CDR1 SGHRS and CDR2 YFSETQ. The V and J ends lost 4 bases and 2 bases, in that order; junction bases with no gene match: 11.